Each of the 4 T cell receptor beta chains below was sequenced from the same sample in a study of cytomegalovirus exposure and HLA in healthy donors. The PCR employed 60 Vbeta primers together with 13 Jbeta primers. Some clones are missing from TCRdb's copy, which holds only in-frame ones; the method was immunoSEQ multiplex PCR. Among approximately 75,000 clones listed, around three quarters were seen once. The sequenced sample was PBMCs. These receptor sequences come from a male donor in good health and CMV-seronegative.

The chain joins TRBV7-9 to TRBJ2-7; the D gene is possibly TRBD1 (6 bases). CDR1 is SEHNR and CDR2 is FQNEAQ in the germline V gene (reference sequence). The CDR3 sequence is 13 residues long. The V and J ends lost 4 bases and 12 bases respectively, with 19 bases between them. Here the CDR3 reads CASSSPGQDYPYF. CDR3 sequence (DNA): TGTGCCAGCAGCTCCCCGGGACAAGATTACCCGTACTTC.

J is TRBJ1-2 and V is TRBV7-2, with D possibly matching TRBD1 (6 bases). The CDR3 runs 16 residues. V lost 5 bases and J lost 3, with 19 bases in between. The V gene's germline CDR1 is SGHTA and CDR2 FQGNSA. The CDR3 bases are TGTGCCAGCAGCCCCAACGGGGGGGCGCGTGACTATGGCTACACCTTC. Protein product: CASSPNGGARDYGYTF.

This clone has a single count. This chain links TRBV7-9 with TRBJ1-6, with D possibly being TRBD1 (6 bases). Trimming cost V 8 bases and J 7 bases, with 15 bases left between them. CDR3 size: 14 residues. Germline CDR1 reads SEHNR; CDR2 reads FQNEAQ (reference sequence). CDR3 protein: CASEQGVGNSPLHF. The CDR3 DNA reads TGTGCCAGCGAACAGGGAGTGGGGAATTCACCCCTCCACTTT.

J is TRBJ2-2 and V is TRBV27; 8 bases fit TRBD1. Per the germline V gene, CDR1 is MNHEY and CDR2 is SMNVEV (reference sequence). The CDR3 totals 16 residues. The trim removed 5 bases at V and 4 bases at J, leaving 9 bases unmatched. The CDR3 is CASSRGDRGFTGELFF. The CDR3 DNA is TGTGCCAGCAGTCGGGGTGACAGGGGATTCACCGGGGAGCTGTTTTTT.